The subject of this entry is one TCR beta chain. What it recognizes is unknown. This sample is part of a study of shared clonotypes between healthy human individuals. Here immunoSEQ multiplex PCR was the method, and the copy in TCRdb shows in-frame clones only, minus some. The data contain 950,000 to 1,100,000 clones, about 80% of them singletons. This CDR3 contains 12 residues. The V end lost 2 bases, the J end lost 10 bases, and 14 bases lay between the germline ends. Looked up from germline, CDR1 is GTSNPN and CDR2 is SVGIG (reference sequence). Points from the study as a whole: The expectation was that sequencing depth would affect clonotype sharing among donors. In the sorted subsets, rarefaction showed sequencing was incomplete despite large depth.

This sequence was found in a young man in good health. Some clones in this sample may be carry-over from other donors' samples. Sequencing was done on a sample of memory CD4+ T cells from PBMCs. The subset: CD45RA-negative fraction. V is TRBV30 and J is TRBJ1-1; D remains unclear. CDR3 DNA: TGTGCCTGGAGTAGCCGAAATCGTATAGCTTTCTTT. Translating it yields CAWSSRNRIAFF.